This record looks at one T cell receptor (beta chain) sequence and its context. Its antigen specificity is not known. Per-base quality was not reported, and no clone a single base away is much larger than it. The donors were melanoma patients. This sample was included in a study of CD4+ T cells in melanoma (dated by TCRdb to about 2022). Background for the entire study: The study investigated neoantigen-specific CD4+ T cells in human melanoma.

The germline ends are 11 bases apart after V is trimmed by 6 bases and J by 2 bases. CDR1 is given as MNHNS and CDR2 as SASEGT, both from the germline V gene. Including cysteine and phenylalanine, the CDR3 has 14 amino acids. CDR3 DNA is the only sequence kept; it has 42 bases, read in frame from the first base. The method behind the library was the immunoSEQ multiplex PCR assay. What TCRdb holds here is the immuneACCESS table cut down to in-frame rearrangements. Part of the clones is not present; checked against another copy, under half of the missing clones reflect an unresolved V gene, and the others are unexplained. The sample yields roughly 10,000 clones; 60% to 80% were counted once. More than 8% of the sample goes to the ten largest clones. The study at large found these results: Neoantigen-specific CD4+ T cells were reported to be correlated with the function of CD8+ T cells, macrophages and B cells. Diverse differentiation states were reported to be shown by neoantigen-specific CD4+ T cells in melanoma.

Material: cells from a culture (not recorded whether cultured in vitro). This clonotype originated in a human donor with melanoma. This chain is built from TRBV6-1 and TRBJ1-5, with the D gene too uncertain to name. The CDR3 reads CASSPERRNQPQHF. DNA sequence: TGTGCCAGCAGCCCGGAGAGGCGCAATCAGCCCCAGCATTTT.